These 27 T cell receptor beta chains were sequenced from one sample in a study of PD-L1 blockade in urothelial cancer. Time point defined: pretreatment peripheral blood. Assay: immunoSEQ multiplex PCR; the TCRdb copy retains only in-frame clones and omits some. The sample gives over 35,000 clones, approximately 91% of which show up once; roughly 12% is in the top ten. This specimen was PBMCs, taken around atezolizumab (anti-PD-L1) treatment. All receptors derive from a woman aged 60-75 years with urothelial cancer.

This chain uses TRBV27 with TRBJ1-5, with D tentatively TRBD1 (5 bases). Germline-derived CDR1 and CDR2 are MNHEY and SMNVEV (reference sequence). The CDR3 length is 15 residues. The V gene lost 6 bases and the J gene lost 2 bases, with 14 bases spanning the gap. Here the CDR3 reads CASRPTRVRNQPQHF. In DNA form, the CDR3 reads TGTGCCAGCAGACCCACCAGGGTTCGCAATCAGCCCCAGCATTTT.

The V gene is TRBV7-2, the J gene TRBJ2-7; 8 nucleotides line up with TRBD2. J gave up 4 bases and V 1 base, and 3 bases lay outside the gene matches. Germline V CDR1 and CDR2: SGHTA, FQGNSA. The CDR3 contains 14 residues. CDR3 sequence (DNA): TGTGCCAGCAGCTTAGGAGCGGGAGTTTACGAGCAGTACTTC. Protein: CASSLGAGVYEQYF.

The chain has TRBV19 and TRBJ1-4; 8 nucleotides line up with TRBD1. Unmatched junction bases numbered 10, after V lost 6 bases and J lost 7 bases. Germline V lookup: CDR1 LNHDA, CDR2 SQIVND (reference sequence). The CDR3 length is 15 residues. The CDR3 loop is CASSPTGALPEKLFF. CDR3 coding DNA: TGTGCCAGTAGCCCGACAGGGGCCCTTCCTGAAAAACTGTTTTTT.

This chain joins TRBV6-5 and TRBJ1-1; D remains unclear. Trimming removed 4 bases at V and 1 base at J, with 10 bases between. The CDR3 has 14 amino acids. Germline V gene lookup returns CDR1 MNHEY and CDR2 SVGAGI. As DNA, the CDR3 is TGTGCCAGCAGTTTTTTTACAGCGAACACTGAAGCTTTCTTT. Protein product: CASSFFTANTEAFF.

This chain connects TRBV28 to TRBJ1-4, with TRBD1 matching over 9 bases. J gave up 14 bases and V 4 bases, and 23 bases lay outside the gene matches. Germline values: CDR1 MDHEN, CDR2 SYDVKM. The CDR3 spans 18 residues. The CDR3 coding sequence is TGTGCCAGCAGTTCAATCATCTCACGGGGACAGGGTTTGCAGTCGCTGTTTTTT. This translates into CASSSIISRGQGLQSLFF.

A single count supports this clone. This rearrangement joins TRBV10-3 to TRBJ2-1; TRBD2 agrees at 9 bases. V was clipped by 10 bases and J by 7 bases; unmatched bases: 17. Germline V gene sequence: CDR1 ENHRY, CDR2 SYGVKD. The CDR3 totals 16 residues. CDR3 residues: CASGRGAGGLENEQFF. The CDR3 nucleotides read TGTGCCAGCGGTAGGGGGGCGGGAGGGTTGGAGAATGAGCAGTTCTTC.

V is TRBV25-1 and J is TRBJ2-3; TRBD2 agrees at 7 bases. The CDR3 extends over 15 amino acids. Germline trimming cut 2 bases from V and 2 bases from J; bases unmatched to any gene: 4. CDR1 and CDR2 from the germline V gene are MGHDK and SYGVNS. The CDR3 protein is CASSELAVSTDTQYF. CDR3 coding DNA: TGTGCCAGCAGTGAACTAGCGGTCTCCACAGATACGCAGTATTTT.

This chain links TRBV30 with TRBJ2-5; 9 positions match TRBD2. The CDR3 totals 17 residues. Germline assignment: CDR1 GTSNPN and CDR2 SVGIG (reference sequence). V was clipped by 0 bases and J by 6 bases; unmatched bases: 14. The DNA of the CDR3 is TGTGCCTGGAGTGTCCGACGCGGGGTAGCGGGAGTTAAGACCCAGTACTTC. Its translation is CAWSVRRGVAGVKTQYF.

CDR3 nucleotides: TGTGCCAGCAGTTTACGACAGCCGACCACTGAAGCTTTCTTT. As protein: CASSLRQPTTEAFF. The chain employs TRBV28 and TRBJ1-1, with D possibly TRBD1 on 5 matching bases. Germline CDR1 and CDR2: MDHEN and SYDVKM. This CDR3 contains 14 residues. Trimming took off 2 bases at V and 4 bases at J, with 11 bases between the two ends.

The rearrangement links TRBV28 to TRBJ2-7; D uncertain. V gave up 7 bases and J gave up 2 bases, with 15 bases separating them. The CDR3 length is 14 residues. Germline assignment: CDR1 MDHEN and CDR2 SYDVKM. The CDR3 bases are TGTGCCAGCATTAGGAACAGAATTCCCTACGAGCAGTACTTC. This encodes CASIRNRIPYEQYF. The full variable domain, completed using reference TRBV28 and TRBJ2-7, is DVKVTQSSRYLVKRTGEKVFLECVQDMDHENMFWYRQDPGLGLRLIYFSYDVKMKEKGDIPEGYSVSREKKERFSLILESASTNQTSMYLCASIRNRIPYEQYFGPGTRLTVT.

The J gene is TRBJ2-1, the V gene TRBV11-3, with TRBD2 matching over 10 bases. The trim removed 4 bases at V and 3 bases at J, leaving 6 bases unmatched. The length of the CDR3 is 16 residues. Germline-derived CDR1 and CDR2 are SGHNT and YENEEA. The CDR3 spells CASSSRTSGSYNEQFF. The CDR3 DNA is TGTGCCAGCAGCTCCCGGACTAGCGGCAGCTACAATGAGCAGTTCTTC.

The chain is built from TRBV6-5 and TRBJ2-1, with 7 nucleotides matching TRBD1. CDR3 length equals 15 residues. Trimming cost V 6 bases and J 4 bases; bases outside gene matches: 9. Per the germline V gene, CDR1 is MNHEY and CDR2 is SVGAGI. CDR3 DNA: TGTGCCAGCAGGGCCGACAGGGCCCGATACAATGAGCAGTTCTTC. Translating it yields CASRADRARYNEQFF.

The chain has TRBV5-1 and TRBJ2-5; 7 bases are a match to TRBD1. V lost 2 bases, J lost 2 bases, and 15 bases stayed unmatched. The CDR3 extends over 18 amino acids. From germline, CDR1 is SGHRS and CDR2 YFSETQ. The DNA for the CDR3 is TGCGCCAGCAGCTTTAAGGGGGCGCAGCGATATGCTCAAGAGACCCAGTACTTC. Its translation is CASSFKGAQRYAQETQYF.

CDR3 protein: CASSLARFRGARTGELFF. The CDR3 DNA reads as TGTGCCAGCAGCTTAGCGCGTTTCCGGGGGGCTCGCACCGGGGAGCTGTTTTTT. The chain has TRBV7-9 and TRBJ2-2; D is possibly TRBD2 (7 bases). From germline, CDR1 is SEHNR and CDR2 FQNEAQ (reference sequence). This CDR3 is built from 18 residues. Trimming took 0 bases from V and 4 from J, leaving 18 bases between them.

The V and J genes are TRBV29-1 and TRBJ1-1; 8 positions match TRBD1. The germline V gene has CDR1 SQVTM and CDR2 ANQGSEA. Unmatched junction bases numbered 4, after V lost 3 bases and J lost 7 bases. The CDR3 sequence is 12 residues long. This CDR3 reads CSVDRGLNEAFF. For the CDR3, the DNA is TGCAGCGTTGACAGGGGGCTGAATGAAGCTTTCTTT.

V gene TRBV29-1 combines with J gene TRBJ1-2; TRBD1 matches 8 bases. The CDR3 loop spans 14 amino acids. V lost 7 bases and J lost 4; bases outside the gene matches: 11. Germline V CDR1 and CDR2: SQVTM, ANQGSEA. CDR3 nucleotide sequence: TGCAGCGCTAGTTACCCAGGGGGCAGCTATGGCTACACCTTC. It translates to CSASYPGGSYGYTF.

The genes are TRBV5-4 and TRBJ1-2; no firm D call. Trimming took off 4 bases at V and 6 bases at J, with 16 bases between the two ends. Germline assignment: CDR1 SGHNT and CDR2 YYREEE (reference sequence). This CDR3 is built from 14 residues. As DNA, the CDR3 is TGTGCCAGCAGCGTGGACCTCAATCAGGATGGCTACACCTTC. Translation gives CASSVDLNQDGYTF.

V usage is TRBV27 and J usage is TRBJ2-4, with 7 bases aligning to TRBD2. The CDR3 is made up of 21 amino acids. CDR1 and CDR2 from the germline V gene are MNHEY and SMNVEV (reference sequence). Trimming removed 5 bases from V and 2 bases from J; junction bases left unmatched: 24. CDR3 region: CASSTTSSASGGWLSKNIQYF. The CDR3 DNA reads TGTGCCAGCAGTACCACATCGTCGGCTAGCGGAGGATGGTTGTCCAAAAACATTCAGTACTTC.

CDR3 DNA: TGTGCCAGCAGGGGTATTCAGGGGAACAATCAGCCCCAGCATTTT. Its translation is CASRGIQGNNQPQHF. The V and J genes are TRBV2 and TRBJ1-5; tentatively, D is TRBD1 (6 bases). Germline assignment: CDR1 SNHLY and CDR2 FYNNEI. V lost 6 bases and J 3 bases, leaving 15 bases between the germline ends. The CDR3 length is 15 residues.

J is TRBJ1-2 and V is TRBV7-2; D gene uncertain. The CDR3 has 12 amino acids. Germline-derived CDR1 and CDR2 are SGHTA and FQGNSA. The ends were cut back, 4 bases at V and 8 bases at J, with 11 bases in the middle. Written as DNA, the CDR3 is TGTGCCAGCAGCTATTCCCTGGAGGGCTACACCTTC. This codes for CASSYSLEGYTF.

V usage is TRBV5-1 and J usage is TRBJ1-1; D might be TRBD1 (5 bases). V was shortened by 0 bases and J by 1 base, with 10 bases between the two germline ends. The CDR3 has 15 residues. Germline CDR1 reads SGHRS; CDR2 reads YFSETQ. CDR3 DNA: TGCGCCAGCAGCTTGGATGGGCAGGGGAACACTGAAGCTTTCTTT. It codes for CASSLDGQGNTEAFF.

The gene calls are TRBV11-2 and TRBJ2-5, with no clear D. CDR1 SGHAT and CDR2 FQNNGV come from the germline V gene. The CDR3 has 16 residues. V was shortened by 5 bases and J by 1 base, with 17 bases between the two germline ends. The CDR3 is CASSPFPLRPQETQYF. The DNA for the CDR3 is TGTGCCAGCAGCCCGTTCCCTTTGCGCCCCCAAGAGACCCAGTACTTC.

The genes are TRBV5-1 and TRBJ2-7, with D uncertain. Germline V gene lookup returns CDR1 SGHRS and CDR2 YFSETQ. Trimming took off 2 bases at V and 0 bases at J, with 12 bases between the two ends. The CDR3 runs to 15 residues. CDR3 in amino acids: CASSFGLVSSYEQYF. CDR3 sequence (DNA): TGCGCCAGCAGCTTTGGTCTAGTTAGCTCCTACGAGCAGTACTTC.

This sequence joins TRBV7-9 and TRBJ2-3, with 8 nucleotides matching TRBD2. Trimming took 3 bases from V and 5 from J; bases not matched to a gene: 1. The CDR3 contains 13 residues. Germline V gene data show CDR1 as SEHNR and CDR2 as FQNEAQ (reference sequence). In DNA, the CDR3 is TGTGCCAGCAGCTTGACTAGCGTAGATACGCAGTATTTT. Its protein is CASSLTSVDTQYF.

This sequence joins TRBV28 and TRBJ2-1; TRBD2 agrees at 8 bases. The CDR3 is made up of 15 amino acids. The V gene end was trimmed by 7 bases and the J gene end by 8 bases; junction bases not matched to a gene: 13. Germline CDR1 is MDHEN and CDR2 is SYDVKM. CDR3 loop: CASTPSAGGIDEQFF. The CDR3 DNA sequence: TGTGCCAGCACCCCTTCGGCGGGAGGAATCGATGAGCAGTTCTTC.

The chain has TRBV7-8 and TRBJ2-1; 9 nucleotides align to TRBD1. Germline CDR1 reads SGHVS; CDR2 reads FQNEAQ. CDR3 length: 13 amino acids. Trimming removed 8 bases from V and 7 bases from J; junction bases left unmatched: 6. CDR3 residues: CASGTGRANEQFF. CDR3 in DNA: TGTGCCAGCGGGACAGGGCGGGCAAATGAGCAGTTCTTC.

This clone has only one observation. The CDR3 reads CAWSVEAITSYEQYF. The CDR3 DNA is TGTGCCTGGAGTGTAGAGGCCATTACCTCCTACGAGCAGTACTTC. V is TRBV30 and J is TRBJ2-7, with D uncertain. The CDR3 consists of 15 residues. V lost 0 bases and J lost 0, with 12 bases in between. Germline CDR1 GTSNPN, CDR2 SVGIG (reference sequence).